The clone carrying this T cell receptor beta chain was seen ten or more times. This sample is drawn from a study of molecular identifiers for immune sequencing clone quantification. One entry per CDR3 protein results from TCRdb running MiXCR on the PCR reads. The sample lists 50,000 to 65,000 distinct CDR3 sequences, approximately 26% seen once, with under 2% in the top ten. The CDR3 extends over 16 amino acids. The V and J ends lost 4 bases and 6 bases respectively, with 19 bases between them. CDR1 and CDR2 (germline): SGDLS, YYNGEE. The chain links TRBV9 to TRBJ2-2; TRBD1 might be the D (6 bases). This clonotype was sampled from a human donor in good health. Some libraries in this study had Jurkat cell RNA spiked in. Sequencing was carried out using naive CD8+ T cells from blood, with Jurkat cell RNA spiked in. Subset meaning: FACS-sorted CD8+CD4-CCR7+CD45RA+ naive T cells. As DNA, the CDR3 is TGTGCCAGCAGCCCGGACCCTCAGGGGAGAGCCGGGGAGCTGTTTTTT. It yields the protein CASSPDPQGRAGELFF.